A selection of T cell receptor beta chains follows, all from one sample in a study of cytomegalovirus exposure and HLA in healthy donors. The protocol was immunoSEQ multiplex PCR, while the TCRdb copy is restricted to in-frame clones and leaves out a portion. The data show around 180,000 clones, over 60% seen once. Input material: PBMCs. The receptors were gathered from a girl aged 10 to 17 in good health and CMV-seronegative. Both conserved end residues are part of each CDR3. A D gene is named only where the DNA matches it firmly. Expanded clones are given a class, and other clones once, few, many or no size at all.

>TRBV10-2|.|TRBJ1-5|.
TGCGCCAGCAGTGACGAACAGGTTAGCAATCAGCCCCAGCATTTT
CASSDEQVSNQPQHF
>TRBV29-1|.|TRBJ2-6|TRBD1
TGCAGCGTTTTGGGACAGGGGGCATCGGACTCTGGGGCCAACGTCCTGACTTTC
CSVLGQGASDSGANVLTF
>TRBV12-5|.|TRBJ1-3|TRBD1
TGTGCTAGTGGTTTGCGAACAGGGGTCTCTGGAAACACCATATATTTT
CASGLRTGVSGNTIYF
>TRBV14|few|TRBJ2-5|.
TGTGCCAGCAGCCAAGTTTATGAGACCCAGTACTTC
CASSQVYETQYF
>TRBV5-4|once|TRBJ2-1|TRBD2
TGTGCCAGCAGCTCGGTAGCGGGGAGCTCCTACAATGAGCAGTTCTTC
CASSSVAGSSYNEQFF
>TRBV18|.|TRBJ1-1|TRBD1
TGTGCCAGCTCACCGGACCCAGGGGGCGAGACTGAAGCTTTCTTT
CASSPDPGGETEAFF
>TRBV7-9|.|TRBJ1-6|.
TGTGCCAGCAGCCCGATAACCAATAGCCCGGGTTCACCCCTCCACTTT
CASSPITNSPGSPLHF
>TRBV15|.|TRBJ2-7|.
TGTGCCACCAGCAGAGATCGGTCAGGGGATGAACAGTACTTC
CATSRDRSGDEQYF
>TRBV12-5|.|TRBJ2-5|.
TGTGCTAGTGGTTTGGTCGGGGGAGAGACCCAGTACTTC
CASGLVGGETQYF
>TRBV15|.|TRBJ2-4|.
TGTGCCACCAGCAGAGTCGTCCAAAACATTCAGTACTTC
CATSRVVQNIQYF
>TRBV4-1|few|TRBJ2-7|TRBD2
TGCGCCAGCAGCGGGTCAGCGGGGGATCTATACGAGCAGTACTTC
CASSGSAGDLYEQYF
>TRBV13|few|TRBJ1-1|TRBD1
TGTGCCAGCAGCGACCGGGGACAGGACCCGGGAACTGAAGCTTTCTTT
CASSDRGQDPGTEAFF
>TRBV11-2|.|TRBJ1-6|.
TGTGCCAGCAGCTTGGAGAGCTTCTATAATTCACCCCTCCACTTT
CASSLESFYNSPLHF
>TRBV13|few|TRBJ1-1|TRBD1
TGTGCCAGCAGCTTAGGAAGGGGGCTAGAAGCTTTCTTT
CASSLGRGLEAFF
>TRBV7-8|.|TRBJ1-1|.
TGTGCCAGCAGCTTAGGGCAGGGATATGCTGAAGCTTTCTTT
CASSLGQGYAEAFF